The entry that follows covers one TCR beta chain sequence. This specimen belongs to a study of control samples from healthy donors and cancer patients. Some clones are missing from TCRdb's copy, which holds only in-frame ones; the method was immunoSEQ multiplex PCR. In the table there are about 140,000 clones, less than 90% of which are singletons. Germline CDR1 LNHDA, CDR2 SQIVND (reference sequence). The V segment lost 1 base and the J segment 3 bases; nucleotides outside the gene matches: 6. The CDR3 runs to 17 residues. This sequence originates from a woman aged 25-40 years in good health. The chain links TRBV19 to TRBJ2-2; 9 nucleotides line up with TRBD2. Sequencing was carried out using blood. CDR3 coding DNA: TGTGCCAGTAGTATAGGTCGAGCGGGAGGTTACACCGGGGAGCTGTTTTTT. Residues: CASSIGRAGGYTGELFF.